This T cell receptor (beta chain) stems from a study of blood T cell repertoires in COVID-19. Across the whole study: COVID-19 samples from acute and convalescent phases originated in the United States, Italy and Spain. PBMCs, B-cell-depleted T cells, or T cells were the source of the cDNA or gDNA that made up the material.

Original processing notes: The authors estimated nucleated cell counts from reference gene primer amplification. Libraries were prepared by immunoSEQ multiplex PCR; TCRdb keeps only in-frame clonotypes and omits some of them. For V, J and clone size, that table is used; D and trimming come from the DNA. Of 300,000 to 450,000 clones in the sample, 70% to 90% were seen once. Per germline, CDR1 SNHLY and CDR2 FYNNEI. Trimming cost V 3 bases and J 5 bases; bases outside gene matches: 6. This CDR3 region has 15 residues. Source material: peripheral blood. The sequence was obtained from a woman between 55 and 75 years old with COVID-19, enrolled during active disease. The V gene is TRBV2, the J gene TRBJ2-1, with 8 bases identical to TRBD2. CDR3 residues: CASSETGLGHNEQFF. As DNA, the CDR3 is TGTGCCAGCAGTGAGACGGGACTAGGACACAATGAGCAGTTCTTC.